These 10 T cell receptor beta chains came from one sample sequenced in a study of shared clonotypes between healthy human individuals. Here immunoSEQ multiplex PCR was the method, and the copy in TCRdb shows in-frame clones only, minus some. The sample contains around 2.5 million clones, 93% of which appear only once. The sequenced material came from naive CD4+ T cells from PBMCs. Sample subset: CD45RA+ positively selected. The source of these receptors is a man between 18 and 35 years old in good health. Some clones in this sample may be carry-over from other donors' samples.

The V and J genes are TRBV7-9 and TRBJ2-7; 12 bases agree with TRBD2. In germline, CDR1 is SEHNR, CDR2 FQNEAQ (reference sequence). Germline trimming cut 5 bases from V and 5 bases from J; bases unmatched to any gene: 16. This CDR3 is built from 18 residues. The CDR3 protein is CASSTLLNLAGGRDEQYF. The CDR3 nucleotides read TGTGCCAGCAGCACCCTCTTAAACCTAGCGGGAGGGCGTGACGAGCAGTACTTC.

The J gene is TRBJ1-3, the V gene TRBV7-2; the D gene is possibly TRBD1 (5 bases). CDR3 length equals 17 residues. Germline V CDR1 and CDR2: SGHTA, FQGNSA. V dropped 0 bases and J dropped 0 bases, with 12 bases sitting between them. The CDR3 sequence is CASSLAPADNSGNTIYF. CDR3 DNA sequence: TGTGCCAGCAGCTTAGCGCCTGCGGACAACTCTGGAAACACCATATATTTT.

The rearrangement uses TRBV5-1 and TRBJ2-1; TRBD2 matches 12 bases. There are 17 residues in the CDR3. Germline V gene lookup returns CDR1 SGHRS and CDR2 YFSETQ. Trimming removed 7 bases from V and 2 bases from J; junction bases left unmatched: 10. In DNA, the CDR3 is TGCGCCAGCGCCTCGGAGACTAGCGGGAGACCCTACAATGAGCAGTTCTTC. Its translation: CASASETSGRPYNEQFF.

This clone turned up a few times. This sequence joins TRBV9 and TRBJ1-1; 10 bases match TRBD1. Germline values: CDR1 SGDLS, CDR2 YYNGEE. J was trimmed by 2 bases and V by 3 bases; bases with no gene match: 7. The CDR3 has 16 amino acids. Here the CDR3 reads CASSARWDRGNTEAFF. CDR3 nucleotide sequence: TGTGCCAGCAGCGCCAGATGGGACAGGGGCAACACTGAAGCTTTCTTT.

V and J are TRBV21-1 and TRBJ2-1; the D call of TRBD2 is as the table states it, not checked on the DNA. TRBV21-1 is termed a pseudogene. The CDR3 totals 19 residues. In nucleotides, the CDR3 is TGTGCCAGCAGCAAAGGGGCTAGCGGCGTTGAGATTTCCTACAATGAGCAGTTCTTC. It yields the protein CASSKGASGVEISYNEQFF.

This clone was seen once. The rearrangement joins TRBV6-1 to TRBJ2-3; 7 nucleotides match TRBD2. CDR3 length: 15 residues. CDR1 is MNHNS, CDR2 SASEGT, per germline. V dropped 10 bases and J dropped 2; count of bases not matched to a gene: 12. CDR3 nucleotide sequence: TGTGCCACGGGTTTCGGGAGGACCTACACAGATACGCAGTATTTT. This gives the protein CATGFGRTYTDTQYF.

A remark on this clone: The identical CDR3 is also encoded by other nucleotide sequences in the sample. The chain has TRBV5-6 and TRBJ2-5; D gene ambiguous. The V gene lost 0 bases and the J gene lost 4 bases, with 4 bases spanning the gap. Germline V CDR1 and CDR2: SGHDT, YYEEEE. The CDR3 is 12 amino acids. As DNA, the CDR3 is TGTGCCAGCAGCTTGGGCTTAGAGACCCAGTACTTC. It is translated as CASSLGLETQYF.

The V gene is TRBV5-4, the J gene TRBJ1-2; D perhaps matches TRBD1 (6 bases). This CDR3 is 14 amino acids long. Germline CDR1 SGHNT, CDR2 YYREEE (reference sequence). Trimming took off 1 base at V and 6 bases at J, with 13 bases between the two ends. CDR3 coding DNA: TGTGCCAGCAGCTTGCAGGGGCTGGTTGATGGCTACACCTTC. It encodes CASSLQGLVDGYTF.

V and J are TRBV28 and TRBJ2-7, with D hard to call. V gave up 11 bases and J gave up 6 bases, with 17 bases separating them. CDR3 length: 12 amino acids. The germline V gene encodes CDR1 MDHEN and CDR2 SYDVKM. The CDR3 coding sequence is TGTGCCGCAGGTCCTATAGGGCGCGAGCAGTACTTC. Residues: CAAGPIGREQYF.

The rearrangement uses TRBV11-2 and TRBJ2-1, with D perhaps assigned TRBD1 or TRBD2 (6 bases each). Deletions cut 1 base from V and 13 bases from J, with 17 bases between. The CDR3 covers 14 residues. Germline V gene data show CDR1 as SGHAT and CDR2 as FQNNGV. As DNA, the CDR3 is TGTGCCAGCAGCTTAGTTTACAGCCGGGGGCATCAGTTCTTC. It specifies CASSLVYSRGHQFF.